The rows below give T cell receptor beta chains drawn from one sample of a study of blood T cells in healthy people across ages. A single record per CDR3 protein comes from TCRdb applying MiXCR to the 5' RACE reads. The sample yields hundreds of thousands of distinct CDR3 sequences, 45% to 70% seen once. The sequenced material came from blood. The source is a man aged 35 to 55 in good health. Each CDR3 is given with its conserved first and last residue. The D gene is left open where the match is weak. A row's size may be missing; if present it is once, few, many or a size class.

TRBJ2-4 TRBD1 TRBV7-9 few TGTGCCAGCAGCGCGACAGGGGGCGAAAGCATTCAGTACTTC CASSATGGESIQYF
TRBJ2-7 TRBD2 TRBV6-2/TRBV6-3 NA TGTGCCAGCAGAGACGGGACTAGCGGCTACAATGAGCAGTACTTC CASRDGTSGYNEQYF
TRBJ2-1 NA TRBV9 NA TGTGCCAGCAGCGTAGGAAGCGAGGGGAATGAGCAGTTCTTC CASSVGSEGNEQFF
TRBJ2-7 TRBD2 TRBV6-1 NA TGTGCCAGCAGCTCCGAACGCGGGAGGGCCCAGTACTTC CASSSERGRAQYF
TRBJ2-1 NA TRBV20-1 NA TGCAGTGCTAGAGACATGACGGCCCGAAATGGCCTCAATGAGCAGTTCTTC CSARDMTARNGLNEQFF
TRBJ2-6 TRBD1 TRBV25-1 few TGTGCCAGCAGCTGGACAGGGTTGGCATCGGGGGCCAACGTCCTGACTTTC CASSWTGLASGANVLTF
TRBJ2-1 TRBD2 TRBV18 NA TGTGCCAGCTCACGCTCAAGCGGGAGTGATGAGCAGTTCTTC CASSRSSGSDEQFF
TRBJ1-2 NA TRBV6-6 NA TGTGCCAGTGTAGGGGGGGCGCGGGGCTACACCTTC CASVGGARGYTF
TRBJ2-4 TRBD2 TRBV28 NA TGTGCCAGCAGGGGACTAGGGATCGTTCCGTACTTC CASRGLGIVPYF
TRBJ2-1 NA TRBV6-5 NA TGTGCCAGCAGTTACGGGGATTACAATGAGCAGTTCTTC CASSYGDYNEQFF
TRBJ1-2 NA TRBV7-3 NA TGTGCCAGCAGCGCAGGGCTTGACTATGGCTACACCTTC CASSAGLDYGYTF
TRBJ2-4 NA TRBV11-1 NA TGTGCCAGCAGCTTAGGGTTTGAGGACCCCGGAAACATTCAGTACTTC CASSLGFEDPGNIQYF
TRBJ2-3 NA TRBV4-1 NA TGCGCCAGCAGAAAGACCAAGACTAGCACAGATACGCAGTATTTT CASRKTKTSTDTQYF
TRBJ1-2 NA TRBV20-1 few TGCAGTGCTAGAGATTCAGGAGAAACTAACTATGGCTACACCTTC CSARDSGETNYGYTF
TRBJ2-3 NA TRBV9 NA TGTGCCAGCAGCGGGTCTAGCGTGGCAGATACGCAGTATTTT CASSGSSVADTQYF
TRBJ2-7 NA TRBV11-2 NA TGTGCCAGCAGCTTAGGTGTCAGGAAGAAAAGCTCCTACGAGCAGTACTTC CASSLGVRKKSSYEQYF
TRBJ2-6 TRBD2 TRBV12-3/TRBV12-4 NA TGTGCCAGCAGTTCGACTAGCGGAGGGGCCAACGTCCTGACTTTC CASSSTSGGANVLTF
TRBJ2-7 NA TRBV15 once TGTGCCACCAGCAGAGCCCCAGCGGGACAGATCTCCTACGAGCAGTACTTC CATSRAPAGQISYEQYF
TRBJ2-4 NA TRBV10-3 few TGTGCCATCAGTCAGTACAAAAACATTCAGTACTTC CAISQYKNIQYF
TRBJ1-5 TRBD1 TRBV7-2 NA TGTGCCAGCAGCTTAGGAGACAGGGCCCTCAATCAGCCCCAGCATTTT CASSLGDRALNQPQHF
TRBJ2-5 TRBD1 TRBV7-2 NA TGTGCCAGCAGCTTCGACAGGGTCACCAATGAGCAGTACTTC CASSFDRVTNEQYF
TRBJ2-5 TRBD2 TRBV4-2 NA TGTGCCAGCAGCCCTCTAGCGGGGGGTCAACCTGGCCAAGAGACCCAGTACTTC CASSPLAGGQPGQETQYF
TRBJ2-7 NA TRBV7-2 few TGTGCCAGCAGCCACAGCTCGACCGAGGGCGAGCAGTACTTC CASSHSSTEGEQYF
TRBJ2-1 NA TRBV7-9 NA TGTGCCAGCCCCGGGACACCAGGATACAATGAGCAGTTCTTC CASPGTPGYNEQFF
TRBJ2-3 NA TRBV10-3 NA TGTGCCATCAGTGTCCCCCAAGGATCCACAGATACGCAGTATTTT CAISVPQGSTDTQYF
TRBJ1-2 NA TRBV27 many TGTGCCAGCAGGGATCGGGCAGCTCCTAAGGAGGGGTTGTATGGCTACACCTTC CASRDRAAPKEGLYGYTF
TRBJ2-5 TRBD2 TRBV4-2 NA TGTGCCAGCAGCCAAGGAAGGACTAGCGGGGCTCAAGAGACCCAGTACTTC CASSQGRTSGAQETQYF
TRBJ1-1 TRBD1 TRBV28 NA TGTGCCAGCAGTTTATGGGGACAGGGTAACACTGAAGCTTTCTTT CASSLWGQGNTEAFF
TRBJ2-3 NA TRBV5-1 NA TGCGCCAGCAGCCTAGGACAGATCGCTAGCACAGATACGCAGTATTTT CASSLGQIASTDTQYF
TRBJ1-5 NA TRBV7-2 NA TGTGCCAGCAGCCCGGGGACTTGGGGTCAGCCCCAGCATTTT CASSPGTWGQPQHF
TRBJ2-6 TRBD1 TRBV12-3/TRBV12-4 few TGTGCCAGCAGTCTTACTGGGACAGGGGGTAAAACTGGGGCCAACGTCCTGACTTTC CASSLTGTGGKTGANVLTF
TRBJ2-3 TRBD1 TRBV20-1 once TGCAGTGCTAAAGGCAACAGGGGGCACACAGATACGCAGTATTTT CSAKGNRGHTDTQYF
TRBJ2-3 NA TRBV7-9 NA TGTGCCAGCAGCCCGGACTATACGCAGTATTTT CASSPDYTQYF
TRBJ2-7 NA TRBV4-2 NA TGTGCCAGCAGCCATTCGGGGATGGGGTACGAGCAGTACTTC CASSHSGMGYEQYF
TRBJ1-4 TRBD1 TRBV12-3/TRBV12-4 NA TGTGCCAGCAGTGATCAGGGGGCGGGGGAAAAACTGTTTTTT CASSDQGAGEKLFF
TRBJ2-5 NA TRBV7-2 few TGTGCCAGCAGCTTTGACTCGTACCAAGAGACCCAGTACTTC CASSFDSYQETQYF
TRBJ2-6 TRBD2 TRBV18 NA TGTGCCAGCTCACCGGTGATAGCGGGAGCGAACGGGGCCAACGTCCTGACTTTC CASSPVIAGANGANVLTF
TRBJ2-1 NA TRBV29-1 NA TGCAGCGTTGAAGATTTTGGAAGGAGAAACAGGGATCCCCAAGAGACCCAGTTCTTC CSVEDFGRRNRDPQETQFF
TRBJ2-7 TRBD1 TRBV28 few TGTGCCATCGTAGCCGGGACAGGGGCTCGGGAGCAGTACTTC CAIVAGTGAREQYF
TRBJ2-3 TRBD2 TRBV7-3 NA TGTGCCAGCAGCTTGAGGTCTAGCGGGAGGAAAAGACCGGATACGCAGTATTTT CASSLRSSGRKRPDTQYF
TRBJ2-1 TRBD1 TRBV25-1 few TGTGCCAGCAGGGGCTCAGGACAGGGAAGGCTCAATGAGCAGTTCTTC CASRGSGQGRLNEQFF
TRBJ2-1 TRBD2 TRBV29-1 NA TGCAGTGCACTGGAGAGCGGGGGGGCGGGTGAGCAGTTCTTC CSALESGGAGEQFF
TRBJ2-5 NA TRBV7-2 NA TGTGCCAGCAGCTTATCAGGGTTCCAAGAGACCCAGTACTTC CASSLSGFQETQYF
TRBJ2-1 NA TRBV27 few TGTGCCAGCAGTCAGGGGTGGAGTGAGCAGTTCTTC CASSQGWSEQFF